One and the same sample provided the 10 T cell receptor beta chains below, sequenced in a study of shared clonotypes between healthy human individuals. The repertoire was sequenced with immunoSEQ multiplex PCR; TCRdb's copy has only in-frame clones and lacks some. The data show under 120,000 clones, 67% seen once. Source material: memory CD8+ T cells sorted from blood. The subset was: CD45RO+ cells pooled with CCR7-negative TemRA cells. These receptors came from a woman aged 30 to 39 in good health.

This chain uses TRBV27 with TRBJ2-7; 7 nucleotides align to TRBD2. V lost 3 bases and J lost 1; bases outside the gene matches: 6. CDR3 size: 15 residues. CDR1 is MNHEY, CDR2 SMNVEV, per germline (reference sequence). DNA for the CDR3: TGTGCCAGCAGTTTCGCGGGAGCACGGTCCTACGAGCAGTACTTC. Translating it yields CASSFAGARSYEQYF.

This chain joins TRBV2 and TRBJ2-1; perhaps D is TRBD1 or TRBD2 (5 bases each). Germline lookup yields CDR1 SNHLY and CDR2 FYNNEI. This CDR3 contains 11 residues. With 5 bases removed from V and 13 bases from J, the gap between germline ends came to 12 bases. As DNA, the CDR3 is TGTGCCAGCAGTCTCCGGGGCCAACAGTTCTTC. Protein sequence: CASSLRGQQFF.

The rearrangement uses TRBV6-1 and TRBJ1-5, with a possible D match to TRBD1 (5 bases). V lost 5 bases and J lost 2, with 13 bases in between. The CDR3 is 15 amino acids. Germline assignment: CDR1 MNHNS and CDR2 SASEGT. CDR3 bases: TGTGCCAGCAGTATTAGCCAGGGAGGCAATCAGCCCCAGCATTTT. Translation: CASSISQGGNQPQHF.

This clone was seen a single time. Other nucleotide sequences from this sample produce the same CDR3. The chain joins TRBV27 to TRBJ2-7, with D possibly TRBD1 on 5 matching bases. The V and J ends lost 6 bases and 3 bases respectively, with 15 bases between them. Looked up from germline, CDR1 is MNHEY and CDR2 is SMNVEV (reference sequence). The CDR3 totals 14 residues. CDR3 nucleotides: TGTGCCAGCAGGCTAACAGGTAACTTCTACGAGCAGTACTTC. Its protein product is CASRLTGNFYEQYF.

The J gene is TRBJ1-2, the V gene TRBV15, with 7 bases that match TRBD1. Germline V gene sequence: CDR1 LNHNV, CDR2 YYDKDF (reference sequence). V was pared by 1 base and J by 6 bases, with 8 bases of the junction left unmatched. The CDR3 is 15 residues long. The CDR3 spells CATSRGDRVWHGYTF. The CDR3 DNA follows: TGTGCCACCAGCAGAGGTGACAGGGTTTGGCATGGCTACACCTTC.

CDR3 sequence (DNA): TGTGCCAGCAGCCAAGTTGGGGGGGCTGGGGCCAACGTCCTGACTTTC. Translated, it gives CASSQVGGAGANVLTF. The V and J genes are TRBV14 and TRBJ2-6, with 7 bases matching TRBD2. J lost 2 bases, V lost 1 base, and 2 bases had no gene match. Germline V gene data show CDR1 as SGHDN and CDR2 as FVKESK. The CDR3 length is 16 residues.

The genes are TRBV18 and TRBJ2-7; 9 nucleotides agree with TRBD1. This CDR3 is 15 amino acids long. Per germline, CDR1 KGHSH and CDR2 LQKENI. V lost 3 bases, J lost 4 bases, and 7 bases stayed unmatched. CDR3 in amino acids: CASSPRDRVGYEQYF. The CDR3 region has the DNA TGTGCCAGCTCACCTCGGGACAGGGTGGGGTACGAGCAGTACTTC.

The rearrangement uses TRBV6-5 and TRBJ2-1, with a possible D match to TRBD2 (6 bases). Trimming shortened V by 5 bases and J by 2 bases, and 13 bases separated the two germline ends. The CDR3 is 15 amino acids. Germline V gene data show CDR1 as MNHEY and CDR2 as SVGAGI. The CDR3 DNA sequence: TGTGCCAGCAGTCCTTCGGGAGACGCCTACAATGAGCAGTTCTTC. As protein: CASSPSGDAYNEQFF.

CDR3 amino acids: CASSPPRGELTDTQYF. CDR3 coding DNA: TGTGCCAGCAGTCCCCCTCGCGGGGAGCTAACAGATACGCAGTATTTT. V and J are TRBV2 and TRBJ2-3; a possible D gene is TRBD2 (6 bases). The V gene lost 5 bases and the J gene lost 3 bases, with 18 bases spanning the gap. Germline V gives CDR1 SNHLY, CDR2 FYNNEI. CDR3 length: 16 amino acids. The full variable domain, rest sourced from reference TRBV2 and TRBJ2-3, is EPEVTQTPSHQVTQMGQEVILRCVPISNHLYFYWYRQILGQKVEFLVSFYNNEISEKSEIFDDQFSVERPDGSNFTLKIRSTKLEDSAMYFCASSPPRGELTDTQYFGPGTRLTVL.

This clone occurred many times. This same CDR3 is encoded by further DNA sequences in the sample. The J gene is TRBJ2-7, the V gene TRBV11-2; D is possibly TRBD1 or TRBD2 (5 bases each). The CDR3 is 13 amino acids. Germline V gene data show CDR1 as SGHAT and CDR2 as FQNNGV. Trimming removed 4 bases from V and 7 bases from J, with 14 bases in between. The CDR3 reads CASSSYSGTEQYF. CDR3 coding DNA: TGTGCCAGCAGCTCTTATTCGGGGACGGAGCAGTACTTC.